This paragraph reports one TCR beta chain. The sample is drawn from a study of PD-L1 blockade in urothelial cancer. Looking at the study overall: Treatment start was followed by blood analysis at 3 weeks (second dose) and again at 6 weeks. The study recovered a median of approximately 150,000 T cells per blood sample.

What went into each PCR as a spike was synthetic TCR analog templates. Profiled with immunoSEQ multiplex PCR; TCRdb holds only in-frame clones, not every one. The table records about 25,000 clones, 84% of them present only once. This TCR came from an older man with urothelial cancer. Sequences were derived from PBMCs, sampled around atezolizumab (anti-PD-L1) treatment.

The CDR3 bases are TGCGCCAGCAGCCAGCGGTCCCTAGCGGGAGGGCGCGGGGAGCTGTTTTTT. This encodes CASSQRSLAGGRGELFF. This chain joins TRBV4-1 and TRBJ2-2, with 12 bases matching TRBD2. The V gene end was trimmed by 3 bases and the J gene end by 7 bases; junction bases not matched to a gene: 9. The CDR3 spans 17 residues. Germline CDR1 reads MGHRA; CDR2 reads YSYEKL.